These 21 T cell receptor beta chains were sequenced from one sample in a study of tissue T cells after allogeneic stem cell transplantation. Produced via immunoSEQ multiplex PCR; TCRdb's table is partial and in-frame only. The data show approximately 8,800 clones, about two fifths seen once. The sample's time point: mouse harvest day 14 after allogeneic transplant. The graft held 10^6 splenic CD5+ T cells and 10^7 T-cell-depleted bone marrow cells. Specimen: skin. All receptors derive from a female BALB/c mouse given C57BL/6 T cells with graft-versus-host disease after an allogeneic hematopoietic cell transplant.

This clone ranks as medium-sized. The germline and genes are mouse ones. The CDR3 end lies 1 residue beyond the end of the read and is filled in from the germline J gene. The V gene is TRBV26, the J gene TRBJ1-4; perhaps TRBD1 as D (5 bases). The V and J ends lost 5 bases and 1 base respectively, with 8 bases between them. From germline, CDR1 is KGHPV and CDR2 FQNQEV (reference sequence). The CDR3 covers 14 residues. CDR3 DNA (partial): TGTGCCAGCAGTAGGACACATTCCAACGAAAGATTATTT. It yields the protein CASSRTHSNERLF. The CDR3 as a whole reads CASSRTHSNERLFF.

This clone has a handful of counts. Mouse gene names apply. The read terminates 1 residue before the CDR3 end, so the remaining end is supplied by the germline J gene. The chain couples TRBV19 to TRBJ2-5, with 9 bases matching TRBD1. Trimming took 0 bases from V and 3 from J; bases not matched to a gene: 2. CDR1 FNHDT and CDR2 SITEND come from the germline V gene (reference sequence). This CDR3 is 15 amino acids long. The part of the CDR3 DNA that was read is TGTGCCAGCAGTATAGCTGACAGGGGGCAAGACACCCAGTAC. The encoded protein is CASSIADRGQDTQY. The entire CDR3 protein reads CASSIADRGQDTQYF.

In this sample, this clone turned up a few times. Gene names are the mouse ones. Read data end 1 residue before the CDR3 end; the end is taken from the germline J gene. The chain joins TRBV12-2 to TRBJ2-7; 7 bases align to TRBD1. This CDR3 spans 14 amino acids. J was trimmed by 3 bases and V by 2 bases; bases with no gene match: 6. CDR1 is SGHLS, CDR2 HYDKME, per germline. The sequenced CDR3 bases are TGTGCCAGCTCTCCGACAGGGAGATTCTATGAACAGTAC. This encodes CASSPTGRFYEQY. The full-length CDR3 reads as CASSPTGRFYEQYF.

For this clone: These gene names are mouse names. The read halts 1 residue ahead of the CDR3 end, with the missing end drawn from the germline J gene. The chain uses TRBV26 and TRBJ2-2; 11 nucleotides agree with TRBD1. Germline CDR1 reads KGHPV; CDR2 reads FQNQEV (reference sequence). J gave up 2 bases and V 6 bases, and 2 bases lay outside the gene matches. This CDR3 contains 15 residues. Incomplete CDR3 DNA: TGTGCCAGCAGCCGGGACAGGGGGAACACCGGGCAGCTCTAC. Its protein is CASSRDRGNTGQLY. The full-length CDR3 reads as CASSRDRGNTGQLYF. Complete variable domain (other parts from reference TRBV26 and TRBJ2-2): NSKVIQTPRYLVKGQGQKAKMRCIPEKGHPVVFWYQQNKNNEFKFLINFQNQEVLQQIDMTEKRFSAECPSNSPCSLEIQSSEAGDSALYLCASSRDRGNTGQLYFGEGSKLTVL.

Details on this clone: Mouse gene names apply. The sequence runs out 1 residue before the end of the CDR3; the remainder is reconstructed from the germline J gene. The rearrangement uses TRBV29 and TRBJ2-2; 8 bases match TRBD1. This CDR3 region has 15 residues. V shed 3 bases and J 2 bases; nucleotides not matched to a gene: 2. The germline gives CDR1 MSHET, CDR2 SYDVDS. The CDR3 loop reads CASSFTGGNTGQLYF. The sequenced part of the CDR3 DNA is TGTGCTAGCAGTTTTACAGGGGGGAACACCGGGCAGCTCTAC.

About this clone itself: The genes are named according to mouse. The CDR3 goes on 1 residue after the read ends, and that part is filled in from the germline J gene. The chain has TRBV12-2 and TRBJ2-5, with 7 bases matching TRBD1. Germline assignment: CDR1 SGHLS and CDR2 HYDKME. This CDR3 has 12 residues. Losses at the gene ends were 2 bases for V and 6 bases for J; bases not matched to a gene: 1. CDR3 sequence: CASSHRGDTQYF. The part of the CDR3 DNA that was read is TGTGCCAGCTCTCACAGGGGCGACACCCAGTAC.

Judged by abundance, this clone is medium-sized (0.01 to 0.1%). The genes and germline here are from mouse. The read is 1 residue too short to cover the CDR3 end, so that end is filled in from the germline J gene. The J gene is TRBJ2-7, the V gene TRBV2, with 9 positions matching TRBD2. Unmatched junction bases numbered 2, after V lost 0 bases and J lost 2 bases. CDR1 is LGHNA and CDR2 is YSYQKL in the germline V gene. There are 15 residues in the CDR3. CDR3 protein: CASSQETGGAYEQYF. CDR3 DNA (partial): TGTGCCAGCAGCCAAGAGACTGGGGGCGCCTATGAACAGTAC.

Details on this clone: The junction differs from germline at one of its ends, possibly a read error. The listed genes are named as in mouse. Read sequence stops 1 residue before the CDR3 end, and the germline J gene provides the missing end. This chain links TRBV16 with TRBJ1-6, with a tentative D call TRBD1 (5 bases). TRBJ1-6 carries the ORF label, with uncertain function. The CDR3 has 14 residues. Germline-derived CDR1 and CDR2 are SGHSA and FRNQAP. The part of the CDR3 DNA that was read is TGTGCAGGCAGCTTAGGAGGGGCTGATTCGCCCCTCTAC. Translating it yields CAGSLGGADSPLY. The full CDR3 is CAGSLGGADSPLYF.

This clone has more than one count but fewer than ten. Gene names follow the mouse nomenclature. The CDR3 is cut off 1 residue early in the read; its end comes from the germline J gene. The chain combines TRBV26 with TRBJ2-3, with a weak D call TRBD1 (5 bases). The germline gives CDR1 KGHPV, CDR2 FQNQEV (reference sequence). There are 14 residues in the CDR3. V was cut by 4 bases and J by 0 bases, with 8 bases left in between. CDR3 bases read: TGTGCCAGCAGTCCGGACAATAGTGCAGAAACGCTGTAT. Its protein is CASSPDNSAETLY. The whole CDR3 sequence reads CASSPDNSAETLYF.

In this sample, this clone is medium-sized. Gene names and germline refer to mouse. The CDR3 DNA, read in part, is TGTGCCAGCAGTCTCAGGGGAAACACAGAAGTCTTC. Translating it yields CASSLRGNTEVF. The whole CDR3 protein reads CASSLRGNTEVFF. The rearrangement links TRBV14 to TRBJ1-1, with D maybe TRBD1 (6 bases). The read ends 1 residue early relative to the CDR3; the germline J gene fills the gap. V lost 4 bases and J lost 1, with 8 bases in between. In germline, CDR1 is SGHDT, CDR2 FRDEAV. The CDR3 consists of 13 residues.

A word on this clone: Germline and genes here are mouse. The CDR3 end is not reached by the read, which stops 1 residue before it; the germline J gene fills it in. The chain couples TRBV3 to TRBJ2-1, with D possibly TRBD2 on 7 matching bases. With 6 bases removed from V and 4 bases from J, the gap between germline ends came to 16 bases. The CDR3 has 15 residues. Germline V gives CDR1 SNHLY, CDR2 FYNGKV (reference sequence). The part of the CDR3 DNA that was read is TGTGCCAGCAGGAGGAGGGGGGGGGTTTATGCTGAGCAGTTC. It is translated as CASRRRGGVYAEQF. The CDR3 in full is CASRRRGGVYAEQFF.

By sample fraction, this clone is medium-sized. Gene names and germline refer to mouse. The read stops 1 residue short of the end of the CDR3; the missing end is completed from the germline J gene. The chain carries TRBV12-1 and TRBJ2-1; 8 bases map to TRBD2. V shed 0 bases and J 6 bases; nucleotides not matched to a gene: 3. This CDR3 comprises 14 residues. Germline loops: CDR1 SGHSN, CDR2 HYEKVE. The CDR3 sequence: CASSLVTGVAEQFF. CDR3 DNA, as far as it was read: TGTGCCAGCTCTCTCGTGACTGGGGTTGCTGAGCAGTTC.

This clone turned up a few times. Mouse names are used for the genes. CDR3 bases read: TGTGCCAGCAGTGAATACAGGGGTGGCACCGGGCAGCTCTAC. It translates to CASSEYRGGTGQLY. The entire CDR3 sequence reads CASSEYRGGTGQLYF. The genes are TRBV13-3 and TRBJ2-2, with 7 nucleotides matching TRBD1. The CDR3 end falls 1 residue outside the read, so it is completed with the germline J gene. The V segment lost 2 bases and the J segment 4 bases; nucleotides outside the gene matches: 5. This CDR3 is 15 amino acids long. Germline values: CDR1 NNHDY, CDR2 SYVADS. The whole variable domain, remainder taken from reference TRBV13-3 and TRBJ2-2, is EAAVTQSPRSKVAVTGGKVTLSCHQTNNHDYMYWYRQDTGHGLRLIHYSYVADSTEKGDIPDGYKASRPSQENFSLILELASLSQTAVYFCASSEYRGGTGQLYFGEGSKLTVL.

Judged by abundance, this clone is medium-sized (0.01 to 0.1%). Gene names follow the mouse nomenclature. Sequencing ends 1 residue short of the CDR3 end; the germline J gene provides the rest. This sequence joins TRBV26 and TRBJ1-4; D perhaps matches TRBD1 (5 bases). Germline V CDR1 and CDR2: KGHPV, FQNQEV (reference sequence). Trimming cost V 2 bases and J 0 bases, with 10 bases left between them. The CDR3 totals 16 residues. CDR3 bases read: TGTGCCAGCAGTCTGGAGAGGGGATTTTCCAACGAAAGATTATTT. It codes for CASSLERGFSNERLF. The complete CDR3 protein is CASSLERGFSNERLFF.

A word on this clone: The gene symbols are mouse symbols. With the read ending 1 residue before the CDR3 end, the germline J gene is used to fill in that end. The chain is built from TRBV26 and TRBJ1-6; no clear D. TRBJ1-6 is known as an ORF, though its function is uncertain. Germline CDR1 and CDR2: KGHPV and FQNQEV (reference sequence). V was shortened by 6 bases and J by 7 bases, with 7 bases between the two germline ends. The CDR3 consists of 12 residues. CDR3 loop: CASSPGNSPLYF. The CDR3 bases that were read are TGTGCCAGCAGCCCAGGAAATTCGCCCCTCTAC.

This clone is judged medium-sized. The gene names given are mouse names. The missing CDR3 end, 1 residue past where the read stops, is filled in from the germline J gene. The chain combines TRBV23 with TRBJ2-7; TRBD2, as called in the table, went unchecked against the DNA. From germline, CDR1 is KGHTA and CDR2 FQNQQP. The CDR3 has 14 amino acids. CDR3 residues: CSSSQPGLGYEQYF. Partial CDR3 DNA: TGCTCCAGCAGTCAACCGGGACTGGGGTATGAACAGTAC.

Worth noting for this clone: Mouse germline and gene names are used. The read finishes 1 residue shy of the CDR3 end, and the germline J gene is used to complete it. The V gene is TRBV3, the J gene TRBJ2-7; 10 nucleotides align to TRBD2. CDR1 and CDR2 (germline): SNHLY, FYNGKV (reference sequence). The V segment lost 5 bases and the J segment 3 bases; nucleotides outside the gene matches: 7. The CDR3 is 15 residues long. The sequenced CDR3 bases are TGTGCCAGCAGCAGGACTGGGGGCGCCTACTATGAACAGTAC. Encoded protein: CASSRTGGAYYEQY. The complete CDR3 sequence is CASSRTGGAYYEQYF.

This clone is deemed medium-sized. Gene names are the mouse ones. The CDR3 end is not reached by the read, which stops 1 residue before it; the germline J gene fills it in. V is TRBV3 and J is TRBJ1-2; 9 positions agree with TRBD1. V lost 2 bases, J lost 2 bases, and 3 bases stayed unmatched. Germline values: CDR1 SNHLY, CDR2 FYNGKV (reference sequence). The CDR3 spans 15 residues. The CDR3 sequence: CASSLPGTGNSDYTF. The CDR3 bases that were read are TGTGCCAGCAGCTTACCGGGGACAGGGAACTCCGACTACACC.

This clone turned up a few times. Gene names follow the mouse nomenclature. CDR3 DNA (partial): TGTGCCTGGAGCAGGACTGGGAGTAGTCAAAACACCTTGTAC. Translation: CAWSRTGSSQNTLY. From start to end, the CDR3 is CAWSRTGSSQNTLYF. The V and J genes are TRBV31 and TRBJ2-4; 8 bases match TRBD2. The observed sequence ends 1 residue before the CDR3 terminus, with the missing tail filled in from the germline J gene. CDR3 length: 15 residues. The V and J ends lost 3 bases and 0 bases, in that order; junction bases with no gene match: 5. Germline V gives CDR1 GKSSPN, CDR2 SITVG.

Of note for this clone: This may be a read error: a much more frequent sequence differs by one nucleotide. Mouse gene names apply. The read is 1 residue too short to cover the CDR3 end, so that end is filled in from the germline J gene. The identical CDR3 is also encoded by other nucleotide sequences in the sample. The rearrangement joins TRBV26 to TRBJ1-2; D is ambiguous. Germline V CDR1 and CDR2: KGHPV, FQNQEV (reference sequence). Between the trimmed V and J ends, which lost 2 bases and 0 bases, there was a span of 4 bases. This CDR3 is 13 amino acids long. CDR3 loop: CASSLSANSDYTF. Partial CDR3 DNA: TGTGCCAGCAGTCTGAGTGCAAACTCCGACTACACC. Full variable domain (missing parts from reference TRBV26 and TRBJ1-2): NSKVIQTPRYLVKGQGQKAKMRCIPEKGHPVVFWYQQNKNNEFKFLINFQNQEVLQQIDMTEKRFSAECPSNSPCSLEIQSSEAGDSALYLCASSLSANSDYTFGSGTRLLVI.

In this sample, this clone turned up a few times. Genes and germline are mouse. The CDR3 here is CASSLNPGAKGGQLYF. CDR3 bases read: TGTGCCAGCAGTCTCAACCCAGGGGCGAAGGGCGGGCAGCTCTAC. The chain links TRBV26 to TRBJ2-2; TRBD1 is a possible D gene (6 bases). Read data end 1 residue before the CDR3 end; the end is taken from the germline J gene. Germline V gives CDR1 KGHPV, CDR2 FQNQEV (reference sequence). The CDR3 has 16 residues. V shed 3 bases and J shed 7 bases, with 18 bases lying between them.